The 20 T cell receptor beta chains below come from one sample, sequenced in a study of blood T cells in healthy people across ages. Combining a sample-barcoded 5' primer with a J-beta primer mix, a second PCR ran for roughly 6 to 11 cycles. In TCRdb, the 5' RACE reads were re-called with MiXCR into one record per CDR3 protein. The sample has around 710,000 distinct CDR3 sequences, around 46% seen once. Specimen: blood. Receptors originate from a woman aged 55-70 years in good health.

This CDR3 reads CASRPLGDGPSYEQYF. CDR3 DNA sequence: TGTGCCAGCAGGCCTCTAGGAGACGGACCCTCCTACGAGCAGTACTTC. This sequence joins TRBV12-3 or TRBV12-4 and TRBJ2-7; D call uncertain. V was trimmed by 6 bases and J by 0 bases, leaving 18 bases between them. CDR3 length equals 16 residues.

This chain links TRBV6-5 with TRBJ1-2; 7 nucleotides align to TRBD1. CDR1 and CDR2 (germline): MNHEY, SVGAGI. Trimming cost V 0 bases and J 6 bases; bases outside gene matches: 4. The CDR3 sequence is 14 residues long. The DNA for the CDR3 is TGTGCCAGCAGTTACTCGCGTCAGGGGGATGGCTACACCTTC. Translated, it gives CASSYSRQGDGYTF.

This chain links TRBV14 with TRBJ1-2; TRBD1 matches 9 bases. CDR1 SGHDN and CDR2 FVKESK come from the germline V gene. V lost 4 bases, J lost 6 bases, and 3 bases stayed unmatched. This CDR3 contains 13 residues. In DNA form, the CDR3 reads TGTGCCAGCAGCCCCCGGGACAGGGATGGCTACACCTTC. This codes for CASSPRDRDGYTF.

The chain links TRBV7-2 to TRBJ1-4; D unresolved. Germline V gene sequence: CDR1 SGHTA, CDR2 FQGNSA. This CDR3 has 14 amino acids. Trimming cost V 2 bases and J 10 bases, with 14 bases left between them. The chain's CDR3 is CASSLSGVPGKLFF. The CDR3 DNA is TGTGCCAGCAGCTTATCCGGGGTCCCCGGAAAACTGTTTTTT.

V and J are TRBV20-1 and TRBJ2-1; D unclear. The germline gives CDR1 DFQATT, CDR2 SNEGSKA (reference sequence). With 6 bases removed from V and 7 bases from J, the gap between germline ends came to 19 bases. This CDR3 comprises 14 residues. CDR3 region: CSARLIRLFNEQFF. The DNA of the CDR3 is TGCAGTGCGCGACTCATCCGCCTATTTAATGAGCAGTTCTTC.

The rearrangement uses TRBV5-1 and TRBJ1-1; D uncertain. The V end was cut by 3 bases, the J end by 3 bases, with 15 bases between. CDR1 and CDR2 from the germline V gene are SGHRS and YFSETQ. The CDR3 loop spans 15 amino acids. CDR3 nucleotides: TGCGCCAGCAGCTACACCGGGAAACGGTACACTGAAGCTTTCTTT. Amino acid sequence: CASSYTGKRYTEAFF.

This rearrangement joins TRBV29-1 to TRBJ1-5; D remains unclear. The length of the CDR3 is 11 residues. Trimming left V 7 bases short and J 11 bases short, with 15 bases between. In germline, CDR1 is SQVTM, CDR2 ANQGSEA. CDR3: CSGGDSRTQHF. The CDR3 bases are TGCAGCGGTGGGGATAGCAGGACCCAGCATTTT.

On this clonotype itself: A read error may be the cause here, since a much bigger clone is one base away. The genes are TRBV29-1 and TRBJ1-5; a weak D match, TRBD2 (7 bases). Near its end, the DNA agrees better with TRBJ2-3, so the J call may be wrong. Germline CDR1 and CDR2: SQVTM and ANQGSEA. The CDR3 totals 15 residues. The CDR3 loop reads CSVTEGTGGNQPQYF. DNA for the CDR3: TGCAGCGTCACGGAGGGGACGGGGGGCAATCAGCCCCAGTATTTT.

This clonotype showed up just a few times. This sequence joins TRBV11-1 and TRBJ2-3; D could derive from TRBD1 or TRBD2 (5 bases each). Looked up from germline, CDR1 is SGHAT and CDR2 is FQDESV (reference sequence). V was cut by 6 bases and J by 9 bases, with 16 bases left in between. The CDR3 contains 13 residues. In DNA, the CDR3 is TGTGCCAGCAGGCGGTTTTCAGAGGGGACGCAGTATTTT. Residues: CASRRFSEGTQYF.

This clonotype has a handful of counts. For the CDR3, the DNA is TGCGCCAGCAGCCAAGATGTCGTACAGACCTACGAGCAGTACTTC. This translates into CASSQDVVQTYEQYF. The J gene is TRBJ2-7, the V gene TRBV4-1; D is unclear. There are 15 residues in the CDR3. The V and J ends lost 0 bases and 2 bases respectively, with 11 bases between them. CDR1 and CDR2 from the germline V gene are MGHRA and YSYEKL.

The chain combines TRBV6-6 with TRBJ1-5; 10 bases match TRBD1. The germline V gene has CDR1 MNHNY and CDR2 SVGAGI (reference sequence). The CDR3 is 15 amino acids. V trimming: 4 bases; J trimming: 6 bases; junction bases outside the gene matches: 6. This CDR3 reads CASSWTGGNGQPQHF. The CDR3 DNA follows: TGTGCCAGCAGTTGGACAGGGGGAAATGGTCAGCCCCAGCATTTT.

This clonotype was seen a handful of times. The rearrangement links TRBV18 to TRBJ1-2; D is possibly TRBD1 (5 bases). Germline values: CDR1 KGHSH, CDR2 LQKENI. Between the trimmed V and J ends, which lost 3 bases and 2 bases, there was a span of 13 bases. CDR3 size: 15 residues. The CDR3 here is CASSPPGQRNYGYTF. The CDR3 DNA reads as TGTGCCAGCTCACCTCCGGGGCAGCGGAACTATGGCTACACCTTC.

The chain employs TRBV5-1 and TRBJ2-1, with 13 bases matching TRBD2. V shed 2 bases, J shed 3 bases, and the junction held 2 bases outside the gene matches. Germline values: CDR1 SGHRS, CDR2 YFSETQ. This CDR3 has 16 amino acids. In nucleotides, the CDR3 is TGCGCCAGCAGCTTCCGGACTAGCGGGAGCTACAATGAGCAGTTCTTC. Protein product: CASSFRTSGSYNEQFF.

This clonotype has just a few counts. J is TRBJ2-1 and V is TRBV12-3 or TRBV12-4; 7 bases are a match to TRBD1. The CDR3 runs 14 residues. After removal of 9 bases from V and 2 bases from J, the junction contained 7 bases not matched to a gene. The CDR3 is CASSRTGAYNEQFF. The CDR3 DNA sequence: TGTGCCAGTTCCAGGACAGGAGCCTACAATGAGCAGTTCTTC.

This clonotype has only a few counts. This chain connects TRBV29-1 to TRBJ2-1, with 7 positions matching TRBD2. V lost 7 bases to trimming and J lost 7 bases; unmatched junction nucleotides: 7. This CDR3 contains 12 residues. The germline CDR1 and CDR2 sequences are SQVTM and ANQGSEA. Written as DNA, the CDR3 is TGCAGCGCTGGGGCGGGACTAAATGAGCAGTTCTTC. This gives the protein CSAGAGLNEQFF.

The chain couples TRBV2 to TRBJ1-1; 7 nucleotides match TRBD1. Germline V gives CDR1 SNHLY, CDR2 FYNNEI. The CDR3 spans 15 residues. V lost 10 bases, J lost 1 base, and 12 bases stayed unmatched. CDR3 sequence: CATKLETGPNTEAFF. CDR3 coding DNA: TGTGCCACCAAACTCGAGACAGGGCCGAACACTGAAGCTTTCTTT.

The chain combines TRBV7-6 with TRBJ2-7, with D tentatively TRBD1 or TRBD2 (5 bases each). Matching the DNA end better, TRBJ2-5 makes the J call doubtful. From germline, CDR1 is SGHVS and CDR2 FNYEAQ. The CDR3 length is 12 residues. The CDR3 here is CASSSEGQTQYF. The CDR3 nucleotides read TGTGCCAGCAGCTCCGAGGGGCAGACCCAGTACTTC.

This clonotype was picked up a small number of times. In nucleotides, the CDR3 is TGTGCCAGCAGCCAAGATTCTCTAGCGGTCTCCCCGGAGTTCTTC. Translating it yields CASSQDSLAVSPEFF. This sequence joins TRBV4-2 and TRBJ2-1; 7 bases map to TRBD2. Germline lookup yields CDR1 LGHNA and CDR2 YNFKEQ. V dropped 0 bases and J dropped 14; count of bases not matched to a gene: 13. The CDR3 has 15 residues.

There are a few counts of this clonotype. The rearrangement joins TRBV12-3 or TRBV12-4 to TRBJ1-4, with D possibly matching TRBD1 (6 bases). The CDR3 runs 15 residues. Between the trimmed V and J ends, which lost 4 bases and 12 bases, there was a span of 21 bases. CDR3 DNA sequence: TGTGCCAGCAGTTCCGGGACACCAAAAGGCTCAGAACTGTTTTTT. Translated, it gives CASSSGTPKGSELFF.

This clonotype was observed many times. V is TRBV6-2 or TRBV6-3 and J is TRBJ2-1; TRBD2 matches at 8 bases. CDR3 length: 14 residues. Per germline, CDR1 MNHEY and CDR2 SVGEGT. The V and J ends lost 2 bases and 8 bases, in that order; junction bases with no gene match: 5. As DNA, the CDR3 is TGTGCCAGCAGTTACCCCGGGGGGGGTTATGAGCAGTTCTTC. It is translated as CASSYPGGGYEQFF.